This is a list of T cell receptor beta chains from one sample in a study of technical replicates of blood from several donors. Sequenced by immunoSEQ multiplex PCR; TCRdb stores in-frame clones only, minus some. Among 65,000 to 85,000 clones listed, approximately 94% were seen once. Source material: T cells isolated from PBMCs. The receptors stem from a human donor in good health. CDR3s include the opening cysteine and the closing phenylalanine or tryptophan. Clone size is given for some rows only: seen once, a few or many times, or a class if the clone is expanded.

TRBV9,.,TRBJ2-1,CASSVGVSLYNEQFF
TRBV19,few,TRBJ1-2,CASSMTNYGYTF
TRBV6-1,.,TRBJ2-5,CASSDSGLGGETQYF
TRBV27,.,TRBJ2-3,CARFLTDRGLDTQYF
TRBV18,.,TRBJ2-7,CASSHGDEQYF
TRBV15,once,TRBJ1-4,CATSIRTEVRSELFF
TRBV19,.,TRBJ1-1,CASSIQGVKAFF
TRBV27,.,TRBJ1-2,CASSTRRGGYGYTF
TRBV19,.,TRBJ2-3,CASSMAGGDTDTQYF
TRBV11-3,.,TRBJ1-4,CASSLSPGILEKLFF
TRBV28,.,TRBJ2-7,CASSLAPLREDYEQYF
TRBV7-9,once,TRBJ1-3,CASSSGGDRGRNTIYF
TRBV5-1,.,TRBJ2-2,CASSLQRVTGELFF
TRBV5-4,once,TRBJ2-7,CASSWPLAGDEQYF
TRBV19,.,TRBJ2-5,CASSMGSRTETQYF
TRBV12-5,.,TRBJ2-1,CASGLFLHEQFF
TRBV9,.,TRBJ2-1,CASSETGGLYNEQFF
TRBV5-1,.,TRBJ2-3,CASSPAGERLSDTQYF
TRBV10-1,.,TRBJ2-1,CASTPWGFSSSYNEQFF
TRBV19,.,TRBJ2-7,CASSDSVSSYEQYF
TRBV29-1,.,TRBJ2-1,CSAGGQAGGNEQFF
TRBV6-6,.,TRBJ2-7,CASKAGLSYEQYF
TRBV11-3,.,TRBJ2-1,CASSLAGIGEQFF
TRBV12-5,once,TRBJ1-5,CASGHNRDKELTSNQPQHF
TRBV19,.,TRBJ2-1,CASSILPRQQYNNEQFF
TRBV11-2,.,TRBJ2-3,CASSDPLSGRTDTQYF
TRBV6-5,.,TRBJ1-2,CASSDGQGYTF
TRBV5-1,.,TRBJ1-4,CASSADRAYEKLFF
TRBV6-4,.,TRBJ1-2,CASSETGAHYGYTF
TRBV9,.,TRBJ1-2,CASSNQGAIDGYTF
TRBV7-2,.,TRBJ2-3,CASSSGQGNSQYF
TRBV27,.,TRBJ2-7,CATGTGREQYF
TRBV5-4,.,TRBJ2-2,CASSLANRPHAGELFF
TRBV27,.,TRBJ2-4,CASSNIPAKNIQYF
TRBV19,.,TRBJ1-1,CASSIGQGLNTEAFF
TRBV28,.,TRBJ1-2,CASWTGLYGYTF
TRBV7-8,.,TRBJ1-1,CASSLRGGPGTEAFF
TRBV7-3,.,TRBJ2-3,CASSLGFSAGGRTDTQYF
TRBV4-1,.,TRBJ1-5,CASSQERDQPQHF
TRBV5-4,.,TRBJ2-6,CASSLMYSGANVLTF
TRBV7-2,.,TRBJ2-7,CASSAQGGGYEQYF
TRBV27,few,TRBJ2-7,CASSLREGYPYEQYF
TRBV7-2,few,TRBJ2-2,CASRGTGSTGELFF
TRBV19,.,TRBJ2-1,CASSTGWTSGRSSDEQFF
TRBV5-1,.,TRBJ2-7,CASSLDLRGEQYF
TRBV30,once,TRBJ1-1,CAWSPKGAEAFF